This TCR beta chain was recorded in a study of blood T cell repertoires in COVID-19 (dated by TCRdb to 2020 to 2022). General notes on the study: Collaborator samples came from the United States, Italy and Spain and covered acute and convalescent phases of COVID-19. The prospective study material was composed of cDNA or gDNA derived from T cells, B-cell-depleted T cells, or PBMCs. Subjects who had been exposed to COVID-19, were actively infected with it, or had recovered from it provided the deeply sampled blood TCRbeta repertoires that made up the dataset. The repertoires were released in a freely available public database intended as a resource for research on the immune response to SARS-CoV-2. The samples were drawn from two sources: the first 160 participants of the ongoing ImmuneRACE study, and about 1,300 subjects contributed by 6 global collaborators. A de-identified subject ID, COVID-19 status, age in years and sex were almost always included in the sample metadata. Where available, HLA class I and class II types were taken from metadata supplied by the sample provider and were not determined by assay-based typing.

Participants in the prospective study were aged roughly 18 to 100 years, lived in 24 United States geographic areas, and enrolled through a virtual design. In the prospective study, participants were assigned to cohorts based on the clinical history participants reported in a screening survey and a study questionnaire. For ImmuneRACE Cohort 3, a participant was defined as recovered based on two consecutive negative NP/OP PCR tests, clearance by a healthcare professional, or resolution of symptoms. Mobile phlebotomists in the prospective study collected whole blood, serum and a nasopharyngeal or oropharyngeal swab from every participant. Additional blood draws and questionnaires over an approximately two-month period could optionally be provided by prospective study participants. Prospective study blood samples were shipped either frozen or at room temperature before DNA extraction. Overall study results and their limits: The quantity of clinical and demographic metadata differed by source and by participant and was supplied without curation.

On this clone: No cognate antigen has been identified for it. The record has no base qualities; no much larger clone is one base away.

The immunoSEQ Assay, a bias-controlled multiplex PCR, was used to amplify TCRbeta CDR3 regions from genomic DNA. Regarding the original processing steps: Within the assay, amplification of reference gene primers was used to estimate how many nucleated cells each sample contained. To quantify the absolute abundance of each unique TCRbeta CDR3 rearrangement, sequence reads were collapsed and filtered. For each sample, productive Simpson clonality was calculated by taking the square root of Simpson's diversity index across productive rearrangements. TCRdb limited this immuneACCESS table to in-frame rearrangements with V and J called. A share of clones is missing; checked studies link under half to unresolved V genes, and the rest is unexplained. V, J and clone size were drawn from that table, and D and trimming were deduced from the DNA. Here the sample has roughly 170,000 clones; roughly 80% occur a single time. Of the sample, more than 10% is held by the ten largest clones.

The CDR3 starts with the cysteine, ends with the phenylalanine, and has 14 residues. Just the 42-base CDR3 DNA is kept, in frame starting at base 1. The germline V gene (reference sequence) provides CDR1 SEHNR and CDR2 FQNEAQ. The trim is 2 bases for V and 5 bases for J, with a gap of 12 bases between the germline ends. Sequenced input: PBMCs or T cells enriched from blood (not recorded which). The clonotype was recovered from a man aged 45-65 years who had recovered from COVID-19. This sequence uses TRBV7-9 and TRBJ1-1; there is no confident call for the D gene. In nucleotide form, the sequence is TGTGCCAGCAGCTTACGGGGAGACGGAACTGAAGCTTTCTTT. Translated, this is CASSLRGDGTEAFF.